Detailed here is one T cell receptor beta chain. Its target is not known. This sample is drawn from a study of T cell responses to AZD1222 COVID-19 vaccine. Study-wide results and limits: As reported, nearly half of all spike-specific TCRs target variant regions that are unmutated.

The table came from immunoSEQ multiplex PCR; TCRdb's copy has only in-frame clones and leaves some out. The table includes about 180,000 clones, around 94% detected once. This CDR3 is 14 amino acids long. Per the germline V gene, CDR1 is MGHRA and CDR2 is YSYEKL. The ends were cut back, 1 base at V and 14 bases at J, with 20 bases in the middle. Here the sequenced sample was peripheral blood, taken on day 0 of AZD1222 vaccination. The V gene is TRBV4-1, the J gene TRBJ1-2; D not certain. The clonotype comes from an adult in good health. CDR3 DNA sequence: TGCGCCAGCAGCCAAGTTTTGCAAGGCCCAGCTAGGACCTTC. Protein: CASSQVLQGPARTF.